Listed below are T cell receptor beta chains from one sample, sequenced in a study of human T cells and chemical hapten exposure. One entry per CDR3 protein, called by TCRdb with MiXCR from the RACE reads. The table has 200,000 to 300,000 distinct CDR3 sequences, 7% to 10% seen once. The sequences come from whole blood, collected in connection with sensitization to the hapten diphenylcyclopropenone (DPC). These receptors originate from a woman between 40 and 55 years old with alopecia areata. Some clones in this sample may be carry-over from other donors' samples. Both conserved end residues are part of each CDR3. The D gene is left open where the match is weak. Where a row states a size, it is once, few, many or the class of an expanded clone; other rows omit it.

J: TRBJ1-2; V: TRBV12-3/TRBV12-4; D: TRBD1; size: few; length: 15; CDR3: CASSFFGQGYYGYTF; DNA: TGTGCCAGCAGTTTCTTCGGACAGGGGTACTATGGCTACACCTTC
J: TRBJ2-7; V: TRBV2; D: TRBD1; size: many; length: 13; CDR3: CASSWDRSYEQYF; DNA: TGTGCCAGCAGTTGGGACAGATCCTACGAGCAGTACTTC
J: TRBJ2-1; V: TRBV6-2/TRBV6-3; D: TRBD2; size: -; length: 17; CDR3: CASSYSLAGGYYNEQFF; DNA: TGTGCCAGCAGTTACTCCCTAGCGGGAGGCTACTACAATGAGCAGTTCTTC
J: TRBJ1-4; V: TRBV5-6; D: -; size: many; length: 17; CDR3: CASSLLGDMTADEKLFF; DNA: TGTGCCAGCAGCTTGCTAGGGGATATGACTGCGGATGAAAAACTGTTTTTT
J: TRBJ2-3; V: TRBV20-1; D: TRBD2; size: -; length: 15; CDR3: CSARVREANTDTQYF; DNA: TGCAGTGCTAGAGTGCGGGAGGCGAACACAGATACGCAGTATTTT
J: TRBJ2-1; V: TRBV3-1; D: TRBD2; size: -; length: 16; CDR3: CASSHLRTSSGNEQFF; DNA: TGTGCCAGCAGCCACTTGCGGACTAGCAGCGGAAATGAGCAGTTCTTC
J: TRBJ2-1; V: TRBV4-3; D: TRBD1; size: many; length: 16; CDR3: CASSQGHRGFYNEQFF; DNA: TGCGCCAGCAGCCAAGGGCACAGGGGTTTCTACAATGAGCAGTTCTTC
J: TRBJ2-2; V: TRBV24-1; D: TRBD1; size: -; length: 18; CDR3: CATSVNPGTGSNTGEPFF; DNA: TGTGCCACCAGTGTTAACCCTGGGACAGGGTCTAACACCGGGGAGCCGTTTTTT
J: TRBJ2-7; V: TRBV4-1; D: TRBD2; size: many; length: 14; CDR3: CASSPTGLAYEQYF; DNA: TGCGCCAGCAGCCCAACGGGACTAGCCTACGAGCAGTACTTC
J: TRBJ1-5; V: TRBV6-2/TRBV6-3; D: -; size: many; length: 15; CDR3: CASSYGGPGNQPQHF; DNA: TGTGCCAGCAGTTACGGGGGCCCGGGCAATCAGCCCCAGCATTTT
J: TRBJ2-7; V: TRBV20-1; D: -; size: -; length: 10; CDR3: CSASERVQYF; DNA: TGCAGTGCTAGTGAGAGGGTGCAGTACTTC
J: TRBJ2-7; V: TRBV12-3/TRBV12-4; D: -; size: once; length: 15; CDR3: CASSLMLAIPYEQYF; DNA: TGTGCCAGCAGTTTAATGCTGGCGATTCCCTACGAGCAGTACTTC
J: TRBJ2-7; V: TRBV20-1; D: -; size: -; length: 16; CDR3: CSARDTDRTISYEQYF; DNA: TGCAGTGCTAGAGATACCGACAGGACAATCTCCTACGAGCAGTACTTC
J: TRBJ2-1; V: TRBV25-1; D: TRBD2; size: -; length: 14; CDR3: CASDPGLAYNEQFF; DNA: TGTGCCAGTGATCCGGGACTAGCGTACAATGAGCAGTTCTTC
J: TRBJ1-6; V: TRBV15; D: -; size: -; length: 15; CDR3: CATSPGDSYNSPLHF; DNA: TGTGCCACCAGCCCCGGGGACTCCTATAATTCACCCCTCCACTTT
J: TRBJ1-4; V: TRBV7-2; D: -; size: -; length: 15; CDR3: CASSSTAGIGGELFF; DNA: TGTGCCAGCAGCTCGACGGCGGGCATAGGGGGGGAACTGTTTTTT
J: TRBJ1-1; V: TRBV4-3; D: -; size: -; length: 14; CDR3: CASSQDGSRGKAFF; DNA: TGCGCCAGCAGCCAAGATGGTAGCAGGGGAAAAGCTTTCTTT
J: TRBJ1-4; V: TRBV7-8; D: TRBD1; size: few; length: 17; CDR3: CASSLAQRGLTNEKLFF; DNA: TGTGCCAGCAGCTTAGCCCAAAGGGGGCTCACTAATGAAAAACTGTTTTTT
J: TRBJ2-5; V: TRBV29-1; D: -; size: -; length: 14; CDR3: CSVAVVDRQETQYF; DNA: TGCAGCGTTGCTGTTGTGGACAGACAAGAGACCCAGTACTTC
J: TRBJ2-7; V: TRBV28; D: TRBD2; size: -; length: 13; CDR3: CASRTSGRYEQYF; DNA: TGTGCCAGTCGGACTAGCGGGAGGTACGAGCAGTACTTC